This entry lists 15 T cell receptor beta chains sequenced from one sample in a study of STAT5B mutations in CD4+ large granular lymphocyte leukemia. Profiled with immunoSEQ multiplex PCR; TCRdb holds only in-frame clones, not every one. The sample carries 20,000 to 25,000 clones, over 80% recorded once. The sequencing sample was made of CD4+ T cells from blood buffy coats. The receptors come from a human donor in good health.

The CDR3 region is CASSLAQGIYGYTF. In DNA form, the CDR3 reads TGTGCCAGCAGTTTGGCCCAGGGGATCTATGGCTACACCTTC. J is TRBJ1-2 and V is TRBV28; D might be TRBD1 (6 bases). Germline CDR1 reads MDHEN; CDR2 reads SYDVKM. Trimming pared 3 bases from V and 4 bases from J, leaving 12 bases between. This CDR3 has 14 residues.

CDR3 nucleotide sequence: TGTGCCAGCAGCGAGGGACAGTCCTATGGCTACACCTTC. It codes for CASSEGQSYGYTF. The chain uses TRBV9 and TRBJ1-2; TRBD1 matches 7 bases. The V and J ends lost 3 bases and 4 bases, in that order; junction bases with no gene match: 3. Germline lookup yields CDR1 SGDLS and CDR2 YYNGEE. CDR3 length: 13 amino acids.

In nucleotides, the CDR3 is TGTGCCAGCAGTGACGAAGGACTAGCCTCAGATACGCAGTATTTT. Its translation is CASSDEGLASDTQYF. The chain combines TRBV6-4 with TRBJ2-3; 8 positions match TRBD2. The trim removed 2 bases at V and 4 bases at J, leaving 5 bases unmatched. Germline values: CDR1 MRHNA, CDR2 SNTAGT. This CDR3 spans 15 amino acids.

This clone has a single count. This chain joins TRBV29-1 and TRBJ1-2; the D is unclear. The CDR3 length is 14 residues. V gave up 7 bases and J gave up 8 bases, with 23 bases separating them. Germline V gives CDR1 SQVTM, CDR2 ANQGSEA. CDR3 bases: TGCAGCGCCCCGCTACCTCGTGAGACGGGCGGCTACACCTTC. It yields the protein CSAPLPRETGGYTF.

The chain carries TRBV11-2 and TRBJ2-5, with D perhaps TRBD2 (5 bases). Germline CDR1 is SGHAT and CDR2 is FQNNGV. The CDR3 is made up of 13 amino acids. Trimming removed 3 bases from V and 4 bases from J, with 9 bases in between. Here the CDR3 DNA reads TGTGCCAGCAGCTTTGGAGGACCAGAGACCCAGTACTTC. Translating it yields CASSFGGPETQYF.

The J gene is TRBJ2-7, the V gene TRBV15; weak D call: TRBD2 (6 bases). The CDR3 consists of 14 residues. Trimming shortened V by 1 base and J by 9 bases, and 16 bases separated the two germline ends. The germline gives CDR1 LNHNV, CDR2 YYDKDF (reference sequence). This CDR3 is CATSRVGGGSGQYF. CDR3 coding DNA: TGTGCCACCAGCAGAGTGGGGGGAGGAAGTGGGCAGTACTTC.

The rearrangement links TRBV27 to TRBJ2-1; D gene unclear. Germline V lookup: CDR1 MNHEY, CDR2 SMNVEV (reference sequence). The V gene lost 6 bases and the J gene lost 9 bases, with 12 bases spanning the gap. The CDR3 runs 12 residues. CDR3 region: CASRELVGEQFF. CDR3 sequence (DNA): TGTGCCAGCAGGGAACTTGTGGGTGAGCAGTTCTTC.

This clone was picked up a small number of times. V and J are TRBV6-6 and TRBJ1-2; TRBD1 aligns across 10 bases. The trim removed 6 bases at V and 7 bases at J, leaving 5 bases unmatched. The CDR3 length is 13 residues. CDR1 and CDR2 from the germline V gene are MNHNY and SVGAGI (reference sequence). The CDR3 nucleotides are TGTGCCAGCAGCCGGGACAGGGGTACTGGCTACACCTTC. It is translated as CASSRDRGTGYTF.

V is TRBV2 and J is TRBJ2-7; D unresolved. The CDR3 loop spans 14 amino acids. Germline CDR1 reads SNHLY; CDR2 reads FYNNEI. The germline V and J ends were trimmed by 5 bases and 4 bases, with 15 bases remaining between them. In DNA form, the CDR3 reads TGTGCCAGCAGTTCCGGGCGCAACTCTTACGAGCAGTACTTC. Its translation is CASSSGRNSYEQYF.

This chain joins TRBV28 and TRBJ1-2, with no clear D. The ends were cut back, 5 bases at V and 4 bases at J, with 11 bases in the middle. The CDR3 contains 13 residues. The germline gives CDR1 MDHEN, CDR2 SYDVKM. The CDR3 DNA reads as TGTGCCAGCAGTCCTCCCCCCGGCTATGGCTACACCTTC. Translated, it gives CASSPPPGYGYTF.

The chain is built from TRBV9 and TRBJ2-1; 8 nucleotides match TRBD2. The CDR3 is 14 residues long. The ends lost 2 bases at V and 5 bases at J; junction bases unmatched: 3. Germline V gives CDR1 SGDLS, CDR2 YYNGEE. The CDR3 loop is CASSVGGRNNEQFF. The CDR3 DNA reads as TGTGCCAGCAGCGTCGGCGGGAGGAACAATGAGCAGTTCTTC.

The V gene is TRBV28, the J gene TRBJ2-7, with TRBD2 as a possible D gene (5 bases). Germline CDR1 is MDHEN and CDR2 is SYDVKM. V gave up 3 bases and J gave up 0 bases, with 9 bases separating them. The CDR3 has 14 residues. CDR3 in DNA: TGTGCCAGCAGTTTCCGGACTTTCTCCTACGAGCAGTACTTC. This gives the protein CASSFRTFSYEQYF.

This clone was found once. This chain joins TRBV5-1 and TRBJ2-1; maybe TRBD1 (6 bases). The CDR3 loop spans 15 amino acids. Germline CDR1 reads SGHRS; CDR2 reads YFSETQ. V lost 6 bases, J lost 4 bases, and 17 bases lay in between. The CDR3 nucleotides are TGCGCCAGCAAACCGGACAGTACGGATTACAATGAGCAGTTCTTC. Its translation: CASKPDSTDYNEQFF.

This chain joins TRBV7-2 and TRBJ2-2; D remains unclear. Per germline, CDR1 SGHTA and CDR2 FQGNSA. This CDR3 is 14 amino acids long. Trimming removed 5 bases from V and 8 bases from J, with 15 bases in between. The chain's CDR3 is CASSRDTVAGELFF. In nucleotides, the CDR3 is TGTGCCAGCAGCCGTGACACGGTCGCGGGGGAGCTGTTTTTT.

This clone was seen a few times. The rearrangement links TRBV29-1 to TRBJ1-1; a weak D match, TRBD1 (5 bases). This CDR3 is built from 11 residues. V was trimmed by 6 bases and J by 5 bases, leaving 10 bases between them. Germline V gene sequence: CDR1 SQVTM, CDR2 ANQGSEA. CDR3 sequence (DNA): TGCAGCGTGACGTGGGGGACTGAAGCTTTCTTT. Residues: CSVTWGTEAFF. Full variable domain (outside the CDR3, taken from reference TRBV29-1 and TRBJ1-1): SAVISQKPSRDICQRGTSLTIQCQVDSQVTMMFWYRQQPGQSLTLIATANQGSEATYESGFVIDKFPISRPNLTFSTLTVSNMSPEDSSIYLCSVTWGTEAFFGQGTRLTVV.